Listed here is a single TCR beta chain. Its antigen is unknown. This sample is part of a study of Tregs in tolerant kidney transplant recipients. Study-level results: In tolerant patients, donor-specific Tregs outgrew total Tregs, suggesting antigen-driven expansion. Few patients were studied, so findings need validation in larger groups. Activated donor B cell expansion appeared to reveal the most relevant donor-specific TCRbeta repertoire.

Only in-frame clones appear in the TCRdb table, and some are missing; sequencing was by immunoSEQ multiplex PCR. The repertoire holds fewer than 55,000 clones, 89% seen once, with around 15% in the top ten. Recipients received nonmyeloablative bone marrow transplants from related graft donors, with transient mixed chimerism. CD4+CD25+CD127- Tregs, CD4+CD25- non-Tregs, CD4 and CD8 cells were sorted. Germline loops: CDR1 LNHDA, CDR2 SQIVND (reference sequence). The junction had 6 bases not matched to a gene; V was cut back by 5 bases and J by 0 bases. The CDR3 covers 16 residues. The chain joins TRBV19 to TRBJ1-3; 8 bases match TRBD1. This TCR was sampled from a human patient who received a combined kidney and bone marrow transplant. Certain T cells may be donor cells from the graft. The input for sequencing was CD8+ T cells from blood (PBMCs), taken 12 months after the transplant. This chain's CDR3 is CASSWTGWDSGNTIYF. Written as DNA, the CDR3 is TGTGCCAGTAGTTGGACAGGGTGGGACTCTGGAAACACCATATATTTT.